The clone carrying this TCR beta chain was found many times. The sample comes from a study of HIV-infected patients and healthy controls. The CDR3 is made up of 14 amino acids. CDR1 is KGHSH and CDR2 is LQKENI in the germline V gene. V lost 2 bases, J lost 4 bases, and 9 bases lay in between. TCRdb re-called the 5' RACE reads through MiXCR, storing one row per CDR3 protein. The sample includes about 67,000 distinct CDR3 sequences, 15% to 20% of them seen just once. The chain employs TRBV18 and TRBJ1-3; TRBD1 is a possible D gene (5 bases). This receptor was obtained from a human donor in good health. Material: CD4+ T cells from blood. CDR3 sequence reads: CASSPGGDGNTIYF. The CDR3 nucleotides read TGTGCCAGCTCACCAGGTGGGGACGGAAACACCATATATTTT.